Listed here are 5 T cell receptor beta chains from one sample, sequenced in a study of blood T cell repertoires in COVID-19. Sequencing used immunoSEQ multiplex PCR; TCRdb keeps in-frame clones, though not all of them. The table shows 540,000 or so clones, with 85% to 90% occurring only once. The specimen was peripheral blood. The receptor set was obtained from a woman aged 45-65 years with COVID-19, enrolled during active disease.

This rearrangement joins TRBV7-2 to TRBJ1-5, with TRBD1 as a possible D gene (6 bases). The CDR3 spans 16 residues. V was pared by 1 base and J by 6 bases, with 16 bases between. Germline V CDR1 and CDR2: SGHTA, FQGNSA. Written as DNA, the CDR3 is TGTGCCAGCAGCTTAGTAGGGGGAGTGGTGGGTCAGCCCCAGCATTTT. Amino acid sequence: CASSLVGGVVGQPQHF.

The rearrangement links TRBV6-2 or TRBV6-3 to TRBJ1-2; possible D gene TRBD1, 5 bases. V lost 4 bases and J lost 4, with 7 bases in between. Germline loops: CDR1 MNHEY, CDR2 SVGEGT. The CDR3 extends over 12 amino acids. The CDR3 DNA sequence: TGTGCCAGCAGTTGGGGCCTCTATGGCTACACCTTC. Amino acid sequence: CASSWGLYGYTF.

The CDR3 nucleotides read TGCGCCAGCAGCTTGGCCCCATCGAACACTGAAGCTTTCTTT. This gives the protein CASSLAPSNTEAFF. This chain uses TRBV5-1 with TRBJ1-1; D gene unclear. Trimming removed 0 bases at V and 1 base at J, with 7 bases between. The CDR3 has 14 amino acids. Germline assignment: CDR1 SGHRS and CDR2 YFSETQ.

The chain uses TRBV27 and TRBJ2-7; the D gene is possibly TRBD1 (5 bases). V was cut by 4 bases and J by 1 base, with 8 bases left in between. Germline CDR1 MNHEY, CDR2 SMNVEV (reference sequence). This CDR3 comprises 13 residues. The DNA of the CDR3 is TGTGCCAGCAGTTCCGACAGATCCTACGAGCAGTACTTC. It specifies CASSSDRSYEQYF.

V is TRBV5-1 and J is TRBJ1-2; a possible D gene is TRBD1 (6 bases). The ends were cut back, 5 bases at V and 0 bases at J, with 14 bases in the middle. CDR1 is SGHRS, CDR2 YFSETQ, per germline. The CDR3 has 15 residues. The CDR3 loop is CASSWQGSTNYGYTF. The CDR3 nucleotides read TGCGCCAGCAGTTGGCAGGGGAGTACTAACTATGGCTACACCTTC.